The T cell receptor beta chain under discussion was sequenced for a study of blood T cells in healthy people across ages. About the study: Per two T cells, about one barcoded beta molecule was captured through template switching.

The CDR3 totals 18 residues. The junction had 13 bases not matched to a gene; V was cut back by 0 bases and J by 5 bases. Germline loops: CDR1 LGHNA, CDR2 YSLEER. Then a second PCR, running roughly 7 to 12 cycles, was carried out with a sample-barcoded 5' primer and a J-beta primer mix. A single record per CDR3 protein comes from TCRdb applying MiXCR to the 5' RACE reads. This table holds about 600,000 distinct CDR3 sequences, 45% to 55% found once. This receptor was obtained from a man older than 75 in good health. The sample was blood. This rearrangement joins TRBV4-3 to TRBJ1-2; 9 bases agree with TRBD1. The CDR3 DNA is TGCGCCAGCAGCCAAGATTTTTCGAGTGGGACAGGGCGGTATGGCTACACCTTC. It codes for CASSQDFSSGTGRYGYTF.